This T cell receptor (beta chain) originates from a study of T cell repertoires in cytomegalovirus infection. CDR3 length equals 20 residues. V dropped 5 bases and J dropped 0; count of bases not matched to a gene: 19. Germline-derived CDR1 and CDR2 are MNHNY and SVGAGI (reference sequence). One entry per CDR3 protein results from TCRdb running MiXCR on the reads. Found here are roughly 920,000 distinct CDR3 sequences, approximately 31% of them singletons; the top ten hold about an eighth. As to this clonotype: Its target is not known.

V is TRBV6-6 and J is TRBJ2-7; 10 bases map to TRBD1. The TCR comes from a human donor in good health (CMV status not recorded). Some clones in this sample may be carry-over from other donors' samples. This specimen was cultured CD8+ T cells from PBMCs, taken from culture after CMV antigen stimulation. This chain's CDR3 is CASSGRWDRGVITFSYEQYF. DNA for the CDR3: TGTGCCAGCAGTGGGAGATGGGACAGGGGAGTAATTACGTTCTCCTACGAGCAGTACTTC.